The entry below describes one T cell receptor (beta chain). The antigen remains unidentified. This sample also contains other DNA sequences that code for the same CDR3. The data belong to a study of cytotoxic CD8 clonotypes in ibrutinib-treated CLL. Across the study: The sample average was 255,043 productive templates and 85,000 to 100,000 productive rearrangements.

Regarding the study as a whole: Exceeding age-matched healthy donors, baseline clonality also tracked the counts of circulating CD8+ T cells.

The CDR3 is 13 residues long. The V end lost 6 bases, the J end lost 1 base, and 9 bases lay between the germline ends. The germline V gene has CDR1 KGHSH and CDR2 LQKENI. This table comes from immunoSEQ multiplex PCR, and its TCRdb copy is limited to in-frame clones, with some not included. The repertoire holds about 130,000 clones, with around 80% as singletons. Sequences were derived from PBMCs, sampled after 24 months of ibrutinib treatment. The source is a human donor with chronic lymphocytic leukemia. V is TRBV18 and J is TRBJ1-1; D gene ambiguous. Written as DNA, the CDR3 is TGTGCCAGCTCCCGAGACAAGAACACTGAAGCTTTCTTT. Translating gives CASSRDKNTEAFF.